This T cell receptor (beta chain) is from a study of blood T cell repertoires in COVID-19. As for the study in general: Material from acute and convalescent COVID-19 was sourced from the United States, Italy and Spain.

The authors' processing: Estimated nucleated cell counts came from reference gene primer amplification. Sequencing was performed with immunoSEQ multiplex PCR; in TCRdb, only in-frame clones are kept and a portion is missing. V, J and clone size reflect that table, while D and trimming were determined from the DNA. The sample lists hundreds of thousands of clones, 88% seen once, with about 1% in the top ten. Recovered status in Cohort 3 required two negative PCRs, clearance, or symptom resolution. The CDR3 loop spans 13 amino acids. V shed 2 bases and J shed 7 bases, with 9 bases lying between them. CDR1 is SGHTA and CDR2 is FQGTGA in the germline V gene.

The sequencing input was PBMCs or T cells enriched from blood (not recorded which). The source is a woman under 40 who had recovered from COVID-19. The J gene is TRBJ2-1, the V gene TRBV7-3, with a tentative D call TRBD2 (5 bases). CDR3 sequence (DNA): TGTGCCAGCAGCTTACGAAGGGAGAATGAGCAGTTCTTC. Protein product: CASSLRRENEQFF.